Given below is one TCR beta chain in context. This sample is drawn from a study of blood T cells in healthy people across ages. It was with a sample-barcoded 5' primer and a J-beta primer mix that a second PCR of roughly 6 to 12 cycles was run. TCRdb reanalysed the 5' RACE reads using MiXCR and keeps one entry per CDR3 protein. The data hold about 1.6 million distinct CDR3 sequences, with around 35% observed a single time. The V gene's germline CDR1 is SQVTM and CDR2 ANQGSEA. The length of the CDR3 is 12 residues. The ends were cut back, 8 bases at V and 5 bases at J, with 16 bases in the middle. The source material was blood. The receptor was isolated from a woman in her 30s in good health. The rearrangement uses TRBV29-1 and TRBJ2-7, with TRBD1 as a possible D gene (6 bases). For the CDR3, the DNA is TGCAGCTTTAGGACAGCGGACCACGAGCAGTACTTC. Residues: CSFRTADHEQYF.